This TCR beta chain was sequenced in a study of blood T cells in healthy people across ages. This clonotype was picked up a small number of times. What it recognizes is unknown. Study-level results: TCR beta diversity, measured per million T cells, fell in a roughly linear way with age.

No fewer than 5.5 micrograms of total RNA were isolated from every sample. CDR1 and CDR2 (germline): MNHEY, SVGAGI. With V trimmed by 6 bases and J by 12 bases, 11 bases remained unmatched. The CDR3 has 15 residues. The authors ran a second PCR of 7 to 11 cycles using a sample-barcoded 5' primer and a J-beta primer mix. Every cDNA molecule carried a tag from a template-switch adaptor bearing 12 random nucleotides. TCRdb fed the 5' RACE reads into MiXCR, producing one record per CDR3 protein. The sample has some 1 million distinct CDR3 sequences, more than 40% seen once. The TCR originated in a woman aged 55-70 years in good health. The V and J genes are TRBV6-5 and TRBJ2-1, with 13 nucleotides matching TRBD2. Specimen: blood. CDR3: CASSSPGTSGVVQFF. CDR3 nucleotide sequence: TGTGCCAGCAGCTCCCCCGGGACTAGCGGGGTCGTGCAGTTCTTC.